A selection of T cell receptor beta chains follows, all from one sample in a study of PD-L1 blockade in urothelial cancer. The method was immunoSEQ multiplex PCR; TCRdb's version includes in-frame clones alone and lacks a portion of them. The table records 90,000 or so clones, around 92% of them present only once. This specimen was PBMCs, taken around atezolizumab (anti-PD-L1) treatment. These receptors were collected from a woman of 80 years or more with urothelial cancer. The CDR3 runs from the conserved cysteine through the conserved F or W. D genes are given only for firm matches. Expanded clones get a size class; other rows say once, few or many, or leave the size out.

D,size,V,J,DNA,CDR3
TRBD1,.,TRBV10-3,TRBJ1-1,TGTGCCATCAGTCGGGACAGCTTGATGGCTTTCTTT,CAISRDSLMAFF
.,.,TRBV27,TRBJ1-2,TGTGCCAGCAAATCCCCAACTAGGCAGGGGGGCTACACCTTC,CASKSPTRQGGYTF
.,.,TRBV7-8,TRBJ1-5,TGTGCCAGCAGCATAAATAGCAATCAGCCCCAGCATTTT,CASSINSNQPQHF
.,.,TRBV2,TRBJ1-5,TGTGCCAGCAGTGTTTGGGAGGAACAGCCCCAGCATTTT,CASSVWEEQPQHF
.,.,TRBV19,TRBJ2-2,TGTGCCAGTAGTCCCACCAGCACCGGGGAGCTGTTTTTT,CASSPTSTGELFF
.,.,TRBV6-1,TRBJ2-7,TGTGCCAGCACACCAGGGGGCGGGGGCGAGCAGTACTTC,CASTPGGGGEQYF
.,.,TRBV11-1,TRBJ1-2,TGTGCCAGCAGTCTCACAGATAACTATGGCTACACCTTC,CASSLTDNYGYTF
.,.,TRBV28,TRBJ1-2,TGTGCCAGCAGTTTACGGGACAATTTCTATGGCTACACCTTC,CASSLRDNFYGYTF
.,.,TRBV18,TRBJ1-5,TGTGCCAGCTCACCGCTTGGCGGGAGCAATCAGCCCCAGCATTTT,CASSPLGGSNQPQHF
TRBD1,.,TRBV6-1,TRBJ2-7,TGTGCCAGCATTAGGAGTCGGGACAGTTCCTACGAGCAGTACTTC,CASIRSRDSSYEQYF
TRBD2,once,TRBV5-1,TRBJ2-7,TGCGCCAGCAGCCCAGAGCCTAGCGGGAGGGCCAAGTACTTC,CASSPEPSGRAKYF
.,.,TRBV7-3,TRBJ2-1,TGTGCCAGCAGCTTAATGGCCAGCTCCTACAATGAGCAGTTCTTC,CASSLMASSYNEQFF
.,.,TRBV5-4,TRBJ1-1,TGTGCCAGCAGTACGGAGGGACGCTTTGAAGCTTTCTTT,CASSTEGRFEAFF
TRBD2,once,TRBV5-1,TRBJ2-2,TGCGCCAGCAGCCCGGGGACTAGCGGGAGTAGGAGGGAGCTGTTTTTT,CASSPGTSGSRRELFF
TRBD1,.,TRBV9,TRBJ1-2,TGTGCCAGCAGCCCCTATGGGACAGATTATGGCTACACCTTC,CASSPYGTDYGYTF
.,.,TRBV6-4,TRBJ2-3,TGTGCCAGCAGTGACCTTCCGGGGACAACGGATACGCAGTATTTT,CASSDLPGTTDTQYF